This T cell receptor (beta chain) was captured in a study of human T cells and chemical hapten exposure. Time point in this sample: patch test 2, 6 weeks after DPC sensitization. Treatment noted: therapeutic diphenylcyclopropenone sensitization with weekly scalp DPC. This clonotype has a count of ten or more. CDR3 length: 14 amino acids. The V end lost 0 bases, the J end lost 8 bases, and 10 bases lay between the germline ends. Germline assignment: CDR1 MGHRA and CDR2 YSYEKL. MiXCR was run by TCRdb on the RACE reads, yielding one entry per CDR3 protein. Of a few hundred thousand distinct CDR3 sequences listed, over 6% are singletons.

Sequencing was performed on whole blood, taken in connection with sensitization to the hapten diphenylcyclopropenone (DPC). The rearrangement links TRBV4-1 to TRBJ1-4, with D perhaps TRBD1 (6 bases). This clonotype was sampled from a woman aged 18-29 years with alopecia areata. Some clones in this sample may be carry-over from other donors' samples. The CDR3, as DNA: TGCGCCAGCAGCCAAGATCCAACAGGGGAAAAACTGTTTTTT. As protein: CASSQDPTGEKLFF.